This TCR beta chain is drawn from a study of blood T cell repertoires in COVID-19. Germline assignment: CDR1 SGHTA and CDR2 FQGNSA. The V gene end was trimmed by 4 bases and the J gene end by 5 bases; junction bases not matched to a gene: 8. The CDR3 runs 15 residues. The protocol was immunoSEQ multiplex PCR, while the TCRdb copy is restricted to in-frame clones and leaves out a portion. The sample includes around 46,000 clones, approximately 80% of them seen just once. This TCR was sampled from a man in his sixties or seventies with acute or convalescent COVID-19. The chain links TRBV7-2 to TRBJ2-5; 9 bases match TRBD1. Input material: peripheral blood. DNA for the CDR3: TGTGCCAGCAGCTATTACAGGGGGCCCGAGGAGACCCAGTACTTC. Protein product: CASSYYRGPEETQYF.